This entry is about one T cell receptor (beta chain). The data are from a study of blood T cell repertoires in COVID-19. About the study: The United States, Italy and Spain were the sources of the acute and convalescent COVID-19 samples.

CDR3 size: 14 residues. Germline trimming cut 6 bases from V and 5 bases from J; bases unmatched to any gene: 9. CDR1 and CDR2 (germline): MNHEY, SVGAGI. TCRdb's copy holds only in-frame clones and misses some; the assay was immunoSEQ multiplex PCR. The sample has roughly 100,000 clones, approximately 89% seen once. This rearrangement joins TRBV6-5 to TRBJ2-5; 7 positions match TRBD1. This receptor was taken from a woman of 80 years or more in a cohort sampled during active COVID-19. The material sequenced was peripheral blood. The CDR3: CASRNRGLVETQYF. CDR3 nucleotides: TGTGCCAGCAGAAACAGGGGCTTAGTGGAGACCCAGTACTTC.